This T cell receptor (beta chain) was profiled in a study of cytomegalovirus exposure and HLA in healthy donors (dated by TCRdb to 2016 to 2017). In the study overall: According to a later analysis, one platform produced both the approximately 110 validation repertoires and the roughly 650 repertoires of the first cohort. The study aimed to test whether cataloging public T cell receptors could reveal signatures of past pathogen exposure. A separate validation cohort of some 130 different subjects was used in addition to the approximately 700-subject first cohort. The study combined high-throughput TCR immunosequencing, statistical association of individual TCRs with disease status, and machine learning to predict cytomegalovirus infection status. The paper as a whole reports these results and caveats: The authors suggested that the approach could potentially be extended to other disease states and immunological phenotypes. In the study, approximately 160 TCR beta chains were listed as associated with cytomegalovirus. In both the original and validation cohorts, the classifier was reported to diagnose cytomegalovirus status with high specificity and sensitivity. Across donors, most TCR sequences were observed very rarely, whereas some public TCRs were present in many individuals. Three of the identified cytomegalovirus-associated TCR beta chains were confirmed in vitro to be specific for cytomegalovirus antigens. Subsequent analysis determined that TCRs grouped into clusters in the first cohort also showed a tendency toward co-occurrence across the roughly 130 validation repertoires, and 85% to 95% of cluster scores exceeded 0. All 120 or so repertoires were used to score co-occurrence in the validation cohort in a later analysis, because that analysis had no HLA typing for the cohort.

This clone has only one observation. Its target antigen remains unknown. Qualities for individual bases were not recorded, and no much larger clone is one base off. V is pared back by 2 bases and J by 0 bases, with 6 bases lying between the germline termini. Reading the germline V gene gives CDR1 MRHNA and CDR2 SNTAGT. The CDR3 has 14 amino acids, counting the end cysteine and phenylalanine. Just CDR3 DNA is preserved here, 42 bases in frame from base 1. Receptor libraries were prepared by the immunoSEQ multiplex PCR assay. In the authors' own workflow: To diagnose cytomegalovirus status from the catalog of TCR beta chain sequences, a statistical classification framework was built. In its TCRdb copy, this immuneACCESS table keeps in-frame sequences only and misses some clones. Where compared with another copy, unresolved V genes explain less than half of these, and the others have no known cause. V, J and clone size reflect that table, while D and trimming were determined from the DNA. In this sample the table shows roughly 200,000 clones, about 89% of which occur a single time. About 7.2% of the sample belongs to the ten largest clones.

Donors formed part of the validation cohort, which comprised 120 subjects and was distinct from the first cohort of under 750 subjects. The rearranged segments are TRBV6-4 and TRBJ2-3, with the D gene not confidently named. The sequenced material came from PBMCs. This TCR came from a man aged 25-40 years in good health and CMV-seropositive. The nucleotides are TGTGCCAGCAGTGACGTGGGAAGCACAGATACGCAGTATTTT. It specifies CASSDVGSTDTQYF.